This T cell receptor beta chain originates from a study of T cell repertoires in cytomegalovirus infection. Overall study: Both CMV infection and a matching HLA type were indicated by public TCR beta signatures.

Comment on this clonotype: Its antigen is undetermined.

Study-level findings and limits: Cumulative public TCR beta family frequency identified CMV carriers with the relevant HLA. Clonotype analysis showed dominance of the ex vivo response by HLA-C-restricted CMV-specific TCR beta clonotypes.

With 4 bases removed from V and 0 bases from J, the gap between germline ends came to 6 bases. The CDR3 runs 13 residues. The V gene's germline CDR1 is LNHDA and CDR2 SQIVND (reference sequence). TCRdb re-derived calls from the reads in MiXCR, one entry per CDR3 protein. The sample carries hundreds of thousands of distinct CDR3 sequences, around 30% recorded once. The input for sequencing was cultured PBMCs, taken from culture after CMV antigen stimulation. V and J are TRBV19 and TRBJ1-1; no reliable D call. The origin of this receptor is a human donor in good health (CMV status not recorded). Some clones in this sample may be carry-over from other donors' samples. DNA for the CDR3: TGTGCCAGTAGTAAATGGATGAACACTGAAGCTTTCTTT. Its protein is CASSKWMNTEAFF.